A single sample gave rise to the 19 T cell receptor beta chains below, sequenced in a study of neurological immune-mediated disorders. Each CDR3 protein is one row after TCRdb ran MiXCR on the 5' RACE reads. Of roughly 36,000 distinct CDR3 sequences listed, around 7% are singletons. The sample consisted of CD4+ T cells from blood. Receptors were obtained from a man aged 45 to 65 in good health.

This clonotype occurred many times. V gene TRBV27 combines with J gene TRBJ1-5; no reliable D call. The V end lost 2 bases, the J end lost 4 bases, and 9 bases lay between the germline ends. CDR1 is MNHEY, CDR2 SMNVEV, per germline (reference sequence). CDR3 length: 14 residues. The CDR3 loop reads CASSLGRRNQPQHF. Written as DNA, the CDR3 is TGTGCCAGCAGTTTAGGACGAAGGAATCAGCCCCAGCATTTT.

Many counts were recorded for this clonotype. This chain connects TRBV5-6 to TRBJ2-7, with D tentatively TRBD1 (5 bases). This CDR3 contains 15 residues. The V end was cut by 4 bases, the J end by 2 bases, with 16 bases between. Germline CDR1 and CDR2: SGHDT and YYEEEE. The DNA for the CDR3 is TGTGCCAGCAGCCCGGACATTAGTGGGGCCTACGAGCAGTACTTC. As protein: CASSPDISGAYEQYF.

Many counts were recorded for this clonotype. The chain carries TRBV6-6 and TRBJ2-2, with D possibly matching TRBD1 (5 bases). Between the trimmed V and J ends, which lost 3 bases and 2 bases, there was a span of 7 bases. This CDR3 is 14 amino acids long. CDR1 and CDR2 from the germline V gene are MNHNY and SVGAGI (reference sequence). The DNA of the CDR3 is TGTGCCAGCAGTTATTGGACAAACACCGGGGAGCTGTTTTTT. Encoded protein: CASSYWTNTGELFF.

In its sample, this clonotype was seen many times. The chain recombines TRBV10-3 with TRBJ2-7; TRBD1 aligns across 7 bases. V gave up 0 bases and J gave up 8 bases; unmatched junction bases: 10. Germline assignment: CDR1 ENHRY and CDR2 SYGVKD. This CDR3 has 15 amino acids. CDR3 DNA sequence: TGTGCCATCAGTGAGTCGGAGACAGGGACCCCACAGCAGTACTTC. It specifies CAISESETGTPQQYF.

This clonotype was counted ten times or more. This chain links TRBV6-5 with TRBJ2-1; TRBD1 agrees at 7 bases. Germline V lookup: CDR1 MNHEY, CDR2 SVGAGI. The CDR3 is made up of 13 amino acids. J gave up 3 bases and V 6 bases, and 2 bases lay outside the gene matches. The CDR3 region has the DNA TGTGCCAGCAGCAGGGACAGCTACAATGAGCAGTTCTTC. Its protein product is CASSRDSYNEQFF.

There are many counts of this clonotype. The rearrangement links TRBV6-5 to TRBJ2-2, with 10 nucleotides matching TRBD2. The V gene's germline CDR1 is MNHEY and CDR2 SVGAGI. Trimming at V came to 6 bases and at J to 4 bases, leaving 5 bases not matched to a gene. This CDR3 has 15 amino acids. The DNA of the CDR3 is TGTGCCAGCAGCGTTAGCGGGAGGAGCACCGGGGAGCTGTTTTTT. This sequence encodes CASSVSGRSTGELFF.

The chain combines TRBV4-3 with TRBJ1-5; D unresolved. V lost 0 bases and J 11 bases, leaving 11 bases between the germline ends. Germline assignment: CDR1 LGHNA and CDR2 YSLEER. The CDR3 extends over 13 amino acids. Written as DNA, the CDR3 is TGCGCCAGCAGCCAAGAAATCTTTGGGTCCCAGCATTTT. Encoded protein: CASSQEIFGSQHF.

This clonotype was detected many times. The genes are TRBV20-1 and TRBJ2-3; 9 bases are shared with TRBD2. The CDR3 has 15 residues. The trim removed 3 bases at V and 1 base at J, leaving 5 bases unmatched. CDR1 and CDR2 (germline): DFQATT, SNEGSKA (reference sequence). The DNA for the CDR3 is TGCAGTGCTAGTGTGGCGGGGGGGGGCACAGATACGCAGTATTTT. Amino acids: CSASVAGGGTDTQYF.

This clonotype came up many times. The chain has TRBV20-1 and TRBJ1-1; D ambiguous. The length of the CDR3 is 11 residues. In germline, CDR1 is DFQATT, CDR2 SNEGSKA (reference sequence). CDR3 sequence (DNA): TGCAGCACCGGCTCTCGGTTCGAAGCTTTCTTT. Translating gives CSTGSRFEAFF.

This clonotype appeared many times. The chain uses TRBV28 and TRBJ2-4, with a weak D call TRBD2 (6 bases). V lost 1 base to trimming and J lost 8 bases, with 21 bases between them. This CDR3 has 17 residues. Looked up from germline, CDR1 is MDHEN and CDR2 is SYDVKM. CDR3 sequence (DNA): TGTGCCAGCAGTTTATCGGGTTTCGGGGGTTCCTACGACATTCAGTACTTC. Amino acids: CASSLSGFGGSYDIQYF.

There are many counts of this clonotype. The chain uses TRBV5-6 and TRBJ2-7, with D possibly TRBD2 on 7 matching bases. Trimming cost V 4 bases and J 4 bases, with 21 bases left between them. The CDR3 sequence is 16 residues long. Germline-derived CDR1 and CDR2 are SGHDT and YYEEEE. In DNA, the CDR3 is TGTGCCAGCAGCCCCGTGACCGGGGGGCCTAGGTACGAGCAGTACTTC. It specifies CASSPVTGGPRYEQYF.

This clonotype came up many times. The chain is built from TRBV6-2 or TRBV6-3 and TRBJ2-6; a weak D match, TRBD1 (5 bases). The CDR3 extends over 15 amino acids. Germline V gives CDR1 MNHEY, CDR2 SVGEGT. Trimming removed 2 bases from V and 4 bases from J, with 9 bases in between. The CDR3 DNA reads as TGTGCCAGCAGTTACAGGGGCGAAGGGGCCAACGTCCTGACTTTC. The encoded protein is CASSYRGEGANVLTF.

The genes are TRBV5-8 and TRBJ2-1, with D hard to call. This CDR3 is built from 13 residues. CDR1 and CDR2 from the germline V gene are SGHTS and YDEGEE. Trimming removed 0 bases from V and 12 bases from J, with 13 bases in between. This CDR3 reads CASSLGGISTQFF. DNA for the CDR3: TGTGCCAGCAGCTTGGGTGGGATCTCTACGCAGTTCTTC.

There are many counts of this clonotype. The chain links TRBV15 to TRBJ1-6; tentatively, D is TRBD1 (5 bases). Trimming shortened V by 3 bases and J by 7 bases, and 7 bases separated the two germline ends. The germline gives CDR1 LNHNV, CDR2 YYDKDF (reference sequence). The CDR3 totals 13 residues. This CDR3 is CATSRTDNSPLHF. The CDR3 nucleotides read TGTGCCACCAGCAGGACAGACAATTCACCCCTCCACTTT.

At least ten counts were recorded for this clonotype. The V and J genes are TRBV20-1 and TRBJ2-7; 10 nucleotides line up with TRBD2. The V and J ends lost 7 bases and 5 bases, in that order; junction bases with no gene match: 17. This CDR3 comprises 16 residues. Germline CDR1 reads DFQATT; CDR2 reads SNEGSKA (reference sequence). This chain's CDR3 is CSVTGGASGSYNEQYF. The CDR3 coding sequence is TGCAGTGTTACCGGTGGGGCTAGCGGGAGCTACAACGAGCAGTACTTC.

About this clonotype itself: A much larger clone sits a single nucleotide away, making a read error possible. This chain joins TRBV6-2 or TRBV6-3 and TRBJ2-7; D is uncertain. Germline V gene lookup returns CDR1 MNHEY and CDR2 SVGEGT. V lost 0 bases, J lost 12 bases, and 12 bases lay in between. There are 12 residues in the CDR3. The CDR3, as DNA: TGTGCCAGCAGTTACTCGATTGGTGAACCGTACTTC. Residues: CASSYSIGEPYF.

This clonotype is labeled medium-sized. V gene TRBV7-2 combines with J gene TRBJ1-5, with no clear D. V dropped 3 bases and J dropped 11 bases, with 20 bases sitting between them. The CDR3 is 15 amino acids. Germline loops: CDR1 SGHTA, CDR2 FQGNSA. The CDR3 DNA reads as TGTGCCAGCAGCTTCCAGGACGGTGCTGGGGAGACCCAGCATTTT. The encoded protein is CASSFQDGAGETQHF.

This clonotype was recorded at least ten times. CDR3 bases: TGTGCCAGCTCACCGGTGGAACAGGGCACTGAAGCTTTCTTT. Its translation is CASSPVEQGTEAFF. The chain has TRBV18 and TRBJ1-1, with a weak D call TRBD1 (6 bases). V lost 3 bases, J lost 4 bases, and 12 bases lay in between. Germline assignment: CDR1 KGHSH and CDR2 LQKENI. The CDR3 is 14 residues long.

In its sample, this clonotype was seen a few times. The chain couples TRBV19 to TRBJ2-1, with a weak D call TRBD2 (6 bases). The ends were cut back, 6 bases at V and 7 bases at J, with 22 bases in the middle. CDR1 is LNHDA, CDR2 SQIVND, per germline (reference sequence). The CDR3 extends over 16 amino acids. Here the CDR3 DNA reads TGTGCCAGTAGCCTACCGGGGCTAGCGAGAGGGAATGAGCAGTTCTTC. This gives the protein CASSLPGLARGNEQFF.